This T cell receptor beta chain is drawn from a study of OX40 agonist ivuxolimab in advanced cancers. Looking at the study overall: Each patient was given ivuxolimab into a vein every 2 weeks, at 0.01 to 10 mg/kg. Study conclusions and caveats: Dose levels from 0.1 to 3.0 mg/kg saw CD4+ and CD8+ blood T cells expand clonally by week 6. CD8+ T cells (on average) carried more expanded clones than CD4+ T cells.

Only a few counts were recorded for this clone. Its antigen remains unknown. This CDR3 has 11 residues. V was trimmed by 6 bases and J by 6 bases, leaving 8 bases between them. The germline CDR1 and CDR2 sequences are MRHNA and SNTAGT. Sampling times: baseline, cycle 4 day 1, cycle 7 day 1. Profiled with immunoSEQ multiplex PCR; TCRdb holds only in-frame clones, not every one. The sample lists about 96,000 clones; approximately 80% were seen once. The receptor was isolated from an adult with an advanced solid tumor such as melanoma, head and neck, liver or kidney cancer. Material: CD4+ or CD8+ T cells sorted from blood, obtained in a trial of the OX40 agonist ivuxolimab. This chain joins TRBV6-4 and TRBJ1-1; D is unclear. This CDR3 is CASRSPAEAFF. DNA for the CDR3: TGTGCCAGCAGGAGCCCTGCTGAAGCTTTCTTT.